The 15 T cell receptor beta chains given below trace back to one sample, sequenced in a study of molecular identifiers for immune sequencing clone quantification. From the PCR reads, TCRdb called clonotypes with MiXCR, one entry per CDR3 protein. Altogether nearly 650,000 distinct CDR3 sequences are present, roughly 25% being singletons, with the ten largest covering about 0.73%. Sequenced sample: naive CD8+ T cells from blood, with Jurkat cell RNA spiked in. Subset defined: FACS-sorted CD8+CD4-CCR7+CD45RA+ naive T cells. The receptors were sampled from a human donor in good health. Some libraries in this study had Jurkat cell RNA spiked in.

The DNA of the CDR3 is TGCAGTGCTATGGACAGGGTGAATTCCTACGAGCAGTACTTC. Residues: CSAMDRVNSYEQYF. The V gene is TRBV20-1, the J gene TRBJ2-7; 8 nucleotides agree with TRBD1. The CDR3 runs to 14 residues. The J segment lost 1 base and the V segment lost 4 bases, leaving 6 bases of the junction unmatched. Germline V gene data show CDR1 as DFQATT and CDR2 as SNEGSKA (reference sequence).

This clonotype was counted at least ten times. The CDR3 region has the DNA TGTGCCAGCAGTTTAACTAACCGGGACAGTACCTACGAGCAGTACTTC. Translation gives CASSLTNRDSTYEQYF. The chain couples TRBV28 to TRBJ2-7; TRBD1 matches 7 bases. Germline V gene sequence: CDR1 MDHEN, CDR2 SYDVKM. The CDR3 spans 16 residues. With 2 bases clipped from V and 2 bases from J, the junction kept 9 bases outside the gene matches.

This clonotype showed up just a few times. V usage is TRBV4-2 and J usage is TRBJ1-5; D is ambiguous. Germline-derived CDR1 and CDR2 are LGHNA and YNFKEQ. V lost 3 bases and J lost 0, with 9 bases in between. The CDR3 has 15 residues. The CDR3 sequence: CASSHTESSNQPQHF. CDR3 bases: TGTGCCAGCAGCCATACAGAGTCTAGCAATCAGCCCCAGCATTTT.

Comments on this clonotype: This may arise from a read error, as a much more abundant clone is one base away. The CDR3 nucleotides read TGTGCCAGCAGCCTTACAGGGGCGCTCTTGAACACTGAAGCTTTATTT. Amino acids: CASSLTGALLNTEALF. This rearrangement joins TRBV7-2 to TRBJ1-1; TRBD1 matches 7 bases. Germline assignment: CDR1 SGHTA and CDR2 FQGNSA. The CDR3 totals 16 residues.

This clonotype has at least ten counts. The chain employs TRBV12-3 or TRBV12-4 and TRBJ2-5; D call uncertain. V was cut by 1 base and J by 5 bases, with 11 bases left in between. This CDR3 is built from 14 residues. CDR3 in DNA: TGTGCCAGCAGTTTAGAAAAGGGTTGGGAGACCCAGTACTTC. Its protein is CASSLEKGWETQYF.

This clonotype was recorded many times. The chain uses TRBV7-2 and TRBJ2-5, with 8 positions matching TRBD2. The CDR3 totals 16 residues. Unmatched junction bases numbered 7, after V lost 4 bases and J lost 0 bases. Germline V gene data show CDR1 as SGHTA and CDR2 as FQGNSA. The CDR3, as DNA: TGTGCCAGCAGCTCCCAGGCGGGACTAGACCAAGAGACCCAGTACTTC. Residues: CASSSQAGLDQETQYF.

This clonotype was observed many times. The chain carries TRBV12-3 or TRBV12-4 and TRBJ2-7; D gene uncertain. The CDR3 length is 12 residues. V was pared by 6 bases and J by 6 bases, with 12 bases between. Here the CDR3 reads CASSLTPTEQYF. DNA of the CDR3: TGTGCCAGCAGCCTTACACCAACCGAGCAGTACTTC.

Many counts were recorded for this clonotype. The CDR3 reads CSVLGQPERKNIQYF. The CDR3, as DNA: TGCAGCGTTCTTGGACAGCCAGAAAGAAAAAACATTCAGTACTTC. The rearrangement links TRBV29-1 to TRBJ2-4; D is possibly TRBD1 (6 bases). This CDR3 contains 15 residues. Germline CDR1 reads SQVTM; CDR2 reads ANQGSEA. The germline V and J ends were trimmed by 5 bases and 4 bases, with 18 bases remaining between them.

The rearrangement links TRBV7-9 to TRBJ1-6; D is uncertain. Germline V gives CDR1 SEHNR, CDR2 FQNEAQ (reference sequence). V shed 1 base and J shed 4 bases, with 8 bases lying between them. CDR3 length equals 15 residues. Here the CDR3 reads CASSLVTEYNSPLHF. CDR3 DNA sequence: TGTGCCAGCAGCTTAGTAACAGAATATAATTCACCCCTCCACTTT. Using reference TRBV7-9 and TRBJ1-6 for the parts outside the CDR3, the full variable domain is DTGVSQNPRHKITKRGQNVTFRCDPISEHNRLYWYRQTLGQGPEFLTYFQNEAQLEKSRLLSDRFSAERPKGSFSTLEIQRTEQGDSAMYLCASSLVTEYNSPLHFGNGTRLTVT.

The J gene is TRBJ2-7, the V gene TRBV7-9; D uncertain. CDR1 and CDR2 (germline): SEHNR, FQNEAQ (reference sequence). V lost 5 bases and J 6 bases, leaving 20 bases between the germline ends. This CDR3 is 15 amino acids long. In nucleotides, the CDR3 is TGTGCCAGCAGCCCTGTGCAGGTGGCAGCTCGCGAGCAGTACTTC. It translates to CASSPVQVAAREQYF.

There are many counts of this clonotype. The V gene is TRBV7-9, the J gene TRBJ2-3, with 14 bases aligning to TRBD2. The CDR3 totals 19 residues. Germline CDR1 is SEHNR and CDR2 is FQNEAQ (reference sequence). Trimming at V came to 5 bases and at J to 2 bases, leaving 12 bases not matched to a gene. The CDR3 is CASSPTSGRAELFTDTQYF. CDR3 DNA sequence: TGTGCCAGCAGCCCGACTAGCGGGAGGGCCGAGTTATTCACAGATACGCAGTATTTT. Full variable domain (missing parts from reference TRBV7-9 and TRBJ2-3): DTGVSQNPRHKITKRGQNVTFRCDPISEHNRLYWYRQTLGQGPEFLTYFQNEAQLEKSRLLSDRFSAERPKGSFSTLEIQRTEQGDSAMYLCASSPTSGRAELFTDTQYFGPGTRLTVL.

The DNA of the CDR3 is TGCAGTGCTAGAAATATAGCATACTATGGCTACACCTTC. This translates into CSARNIAYYGYTF. V and J are TRBV20-1 and TRBJ1-2; D unclear. Germline lookup yields CDR1 DFQATT and CDR2 SNEGSKA (reference sequence). Trimming shortened V by 2 bases and J by 3 bases, and 10 bases separated the two germline ends. There are 13 residues in the CDR3.

Regarding this clonotype: Just one base apart from a much larger clone, this may be a read error. The CDR3 loop reads CACSSRQYTEAFF. In nucleotides, the CDR3 is TGTGCCTGCAGTTCCAGACAATACACTGAAGCTTTCTTT. V gene TRBV6-6 combines with J gene TRBJ1-1, with unresolved D. The CDR3 runs 13 residues. Germline V gives CDR1 MNHNY, CDR2 SVGAGI (reference sequence).

This clonotype was counted ten times or more. The genes are TRBV7-6 and TRBJ2-5, with TRBD1 matching 7 bases. Germline V gene data show CDR1 as SGHVS and CDR2 as FNYEAQ. After removal of 5 bases from V and 1 base from J, the junction contained 7 bases not matched to a gene. The CDR3 has 15 amino acids. CDR3 sequence: CASSHPDRAQETQYF. The CDR3 DNA is TGTGCCAGCAGCCACCCTGACAGGGCCCAAGAGACCCAGTACTTC.

The chain joins TRBV5-5 to TRBJ2-7; D is uncertain. Germline CDR1 is SGHKS and CDR2 is YYEKEE (reference sequence). The CDR3 is 16 residues long. V lost 2 bases to trimming and J lost 0 bases, with 15 bases between them. The CDR3: CASSFSLSTHSYEQYF. DNA for the CDR3: TGTGCCAGCAGCTTCTCCCTGTCGACACACTCCTACGAGCAGTACTTC.